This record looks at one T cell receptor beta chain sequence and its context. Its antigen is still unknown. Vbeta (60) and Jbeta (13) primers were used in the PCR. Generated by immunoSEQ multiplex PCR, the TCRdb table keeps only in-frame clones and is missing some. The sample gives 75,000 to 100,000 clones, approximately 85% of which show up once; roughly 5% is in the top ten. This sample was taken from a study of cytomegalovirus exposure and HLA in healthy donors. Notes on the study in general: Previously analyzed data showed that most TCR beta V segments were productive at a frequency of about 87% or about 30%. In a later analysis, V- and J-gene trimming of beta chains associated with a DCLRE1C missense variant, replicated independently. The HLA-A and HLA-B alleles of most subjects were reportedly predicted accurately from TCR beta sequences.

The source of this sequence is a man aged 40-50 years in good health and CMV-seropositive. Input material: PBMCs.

CDR3 region: CASSPSGGPDEQYF. The CDR3 DNA follows: TGCGCCAGCAGCCCCTCGGGCGGGCCCGACGAGCAGTACTTC. The chain employs TRBV5-1 and TRBJ2-5, with D possibly being TRBD2 (5 bases). The last part of the DNA fits TRBJ2-7 better; the J call may be wrong. CDR3 length: 14 residues. Germline V gene lookup returns CDR1 SGHRS and CDR2 YFSETQ.